This T cell receptor (beta chain) was retrieved from a study of cytomegalovirus exposure and HLA in healthy donors (dated by TCRdb to the late 2010s). In the study overall: According to an earlier analysis of several hundred of the donors, some 180 million T cells yielded roughly 110 million unique TCR beta sequences and roughly 280 Gb of sequence data. A later analysis re-analyzed previously published TCR beta repertoires from roughly 690 donors and added high-resolution HLA genotyping to study TCR occurrence patterns. Of the roughly 400 genotyped donors, 65% to 90% fell in the genetic ancestry cluster associated with self-reported Caucasian donors. The study aimed to test whether signatures of past pathogen exposure could be identified by cataloging public T cell receptors. The study used immunosequencing to profile the T cell repertoires of 600 to 850 subjects and linked those repertoires to cytomegalovirus serostatus. Among several hundred genotyped donors of the cohort, an average of approximately 240,000 unique TCR beta nucleotide sequences was sequenced per donor, of which about 19% were non-productive. All discovery cohort repertoires had been generated using a single sequencing platform. Four or five DR-DQ haplotypes were handled as single units for association and clustering because linkage in the cohort was strong. In an earlier analysis of 587 of the donors, high-throughput TCR beta sequencing was used to judge whether each TCR beta V gene segment behaved as functional or pseudogenic. The number of donors typed differed by locus, with about 629-630 for A, B, C, DRB1 and DQB1, around 500 for DQA1, 600 to 610 for DPA1, and 400 to 490 for DPB1. Approximately 310 gigabases of sequencing data and 70 million to 100 million unique TCR sequences made up an early release that covered several hundred HLA-typed donors. A later genetic analysis took genome-wide SNP genotypes for about 60% of the roughly 670 donors and used that subset as a discovery cohort. Donor age, sex, ethnicity and CMV serostatus were compiled together with the repertoire data. In addition to the first cohort of several hundred subjects, a separate validation cohort of around 110 different subjects was used. Class I and class II HLA loci were covered by the typing at four-digit resolution. In the later analysis, no new phenotypic data were used to find candidate immune exposures; instead, reliance was placed on TCR beta sequences and their occurrence across donors. To predict cytomegalovirus infection status, the study brought together high-throughput TCR immunosequencing, statistical association of individual TCRs with disease status, and machine learning.

Library creation used the immunoSEQ multiplex PCR assay. For the multiplex PCR, a mixture combining 60 forward primers for TCR Vbeta segments and 13 reverse primers for TCR Jbeta segments was used. The CDR3 region of rearranged TCR beta genes was amplified from genomic DNA with a multiplex PCR assay. The Illumina HiSeq System was used to sequence the amplified TCR beta libraries as 87-base-pair reads. Turning to the authors' computational methods: Across the 600 to 700 repertoires, a later analysis counted 80 million or so unique TCR beta chains, around 11 million of which were shared by at least two donors. A nearest-neighbor algorithm error-corrected the raw reads and collapsed the reads into unique sequences, merging closely related sequences to remove PCR and sequencing errors. To assign V, D and J gene segments, CDR3 sequences were aligned to IMGT reference sequences. Each retained sequence needed at least a six-nucleotide match to both a V gene segment and a J gene segment. Rearrangements were classified as productive when the CDR3 lacked stop codons and remained in frame with V and J, and all other rearrangements were classified as non-productive. CDR3 was defined according to IMGT convention as the region running from the second conserved V-encoded cysteine to the conserved J-encoded phenylalanine. In an earlier analysis of 500 to 650 of the donors, sequences lacking an unambiguous match to a single V gene segment were excluded. An earlier analysis of several hundred of the donors called V segments functional above 56.7% productive rearrangements and segregating when the between-donor standard deviation exceeded 5%. To diagnose cytomegalovirus status from the catalog of TCR beta chain sequences, a statistical classification framework was built. In a later analysis, TCR nucleotide sequences were compared against IMGT/GENE-DB human TR gene sequences so that V and J genes could be assigned. Using the TCRdist pipeline, a later analysis assigned CDR3 sequences along with most-parsimonious VDJ recombination scenarios. In a later analysis, each TCR beta chain was defined by its CDR3 amino acid sequence together with its V-gene family, and reads without a unique V-gene family were excluded. A later analysis removed 550 to 650 highly shared, low-generation-probability nucleotide sequences to deal with suspected cross-contamination and a sequencing artifact. In a later analysis, a clonal expansion index for each public chain was calculated from normalized within-repertoire ranks of inferred template counts. In a later analysis, generation probabilities were computed using a VDJ recombination model fitted to out-of-frame rearrangements, and the results were checked against IGoR. Hypergeometric tests were used in a later analysis to score TCR-TCR, TCR-HLA and TCR-CMV co-occurrence, with a repertoire-size bias correction applied to the TCR pairs. In a later analysis, false discovery rates were estimated by permuting HLA or CMV assignments 20 times. A later analysis grouped co-occurring TCRs with DBSCAN, adding TCRdist sequence similarity when clustering within HLA-allele-positive subsets. Repertoires with fewer than 30,000 or more than 120,000 public chains were left out of co-occurrence clustering, as were five repertoires with anomalous nucleotide sharing. This immuneACCESS table, as held by TCRdb, lists in-frame sequences with V and J called but not all clones. Of the missing ones, under half trace to an unresolved V gene in checked studies; the others have no known cause. D and trimming were read from the DNA, whereas the V and J calls and clone size are those reported in that table. This specimen's table enumerates 45,000 or so clones. 7.5% to 9% of the sample rests with the top ten.

Details on this clone: The target of this receptor is not known.

The cohort comprised 666 healthy bone marrow donors. At the time of sampling, all cohort members were nominally healthy, though unrecorded immune exposures were likely present. The donor was CMV seronegative and was included in the group of 352 seronegative cohort members. Every donor gave a peripheral blood sample, and the peripheral blood mononuclear cells from that sample were used for TCR beta sequencing. The Qiagen DNeasy Blood Extraction Kit was used to extract genomic DNA from the blood cell samples. Broad study findings and their caveats: The classifier was reported to diagnose cytomegalovirus status with high specificity and sensitivity in both the original cohort and the validation cohort. In a later analysis, the rate of TCR association differed among HLA loci, with DRB1 alleles having the most associated TCRs and HLA-C alleles having the fewest. Because counts were too low, roughly 17 rarely observed V segments, including chromosome 9 orphons, were left out of the earlier analysis of a few hundred of the donors. In vitro tests confirmed that a few of the cytomegalovirus-associated TCR beta chains recognize cytomegalovirus antigens. Sequencing depth was assumed to be roughly uniform across donors in the presence/absence analyses, though that assumption may not hold. Most TCR sequences were seen in very few donors, while some public TCRs were found in many individuals. Strong co-occurrence of HLA alleles, especially DR and DQ, made assigning TCR associations to individual alleles difficult. This cohort had only TCR beta chains sequenced, and the lack of alpha or paired-chain data limited which features could be detected. An association between a missense DCLRE1C variant and V-gene and J-gene trimming of TCR beta chains was found in a later genetic analysis and replicated in an independent cohort. The study listed 164 TCR beta chains as associated with cytomegalovirus. A later analysis found that HLA-associated TCR beta chains were more clonally expanded and had lower generation probabilities than equally common non-associated chains. In a later analysis, several top co-occurrence clusters were reported to appear linked to parvovirus B19, influenza, CMV and Epstein-Barr virus. In a later genetic analysis, fewer N-insertions in productive TCRs were reported among donors in an Asian-associated ancestry cluster than the approximately 670-donor mean. Correlated functional status among segregating V segments might reflect linkage disequilibrium, but an unknown experimental factor could not be ruled out. At a false discovery rate of 0.05, a later analysis linked fewer than 20,000 TCR beta sequences to specific HLA alleles. CMV serostatus was the only immune exposure information available for the cohort. In a later analysis, most CMV-associated TCR beta chains were found to appear HLA-restricted, with HLA associations seemingly driven largely by CMV exposure. The 87-base-pair reads could not distinguish some IMGT-functional V segments, including TRBV6-2 and TRBV6-3, so those segments were excluded. HLA typing was unavailable for some donors at each locus, so association tests used only the typed subset. In an earlier analysis of more than 450 of the donors, most TCR beta V segments were observed in productive rearrangements about 90% or about 30% of the time, broadly matching IMGT annotations. A cluster of highly shared sequence variants was judged likely to be a technical artifact of the sequencing pipeline. The authors suggested that the approach could potentially be extended to other disease states and immunological phenotypes. A further reported finding was that TCR beta sequences accurately predicted the HLA-A and HLA-B alleles for most subjects in the first cohort.

CDR3 length: 16 amino acids, cysteine to phenylalanine. CDR3 DNA only is kept here, 48 bases in frame from base 1. Germline trimming: 2 bases from V, 9 bases from J; junction bases outside gene matches: 13. Sequences SQVTM (CDR1) and ANQGSEA (CDR2) are obtained from the germline V gene. Sequencing input: PBMCs. The TCR originated in a male donor in good health and CMV-seronegative. The sequence is built from TRBV29-1 and TRBJ2-1; the central 10 bases match TRBD2. The CDR3 loop reads CSVETLLASGSAEQFF. The sequenced DNA: TGCAGCGTTGAAACCCTTCTGGCTAGCGGGAGCGCTGAGCAGTTCTTC.